Each of the 21 T cell receptor beta chains below was sequenced from the same sample in a study of PD-L1 blockade in urothelial cancer. As for time point: pretreatment peripheral blood. Using immunoSEQ multiplex PCR, the repertoire was profiled, and TCRdb retains in-frame clones only, with some absent. This table holds 95,000 to 100,000 clones, more than 75% found once. The sample was PBMCs, taken around atezolizumab (anti-PD-L1) treatment. These receptor sequences come from a man between 60 and 75 years old with urothelial cancer.

This chain joins TRBV6-5 and TRBJ2-1; D may be TRBD1 (5 bases). V gave up 6 bases and J gave up 7 bases, with 16 bases separating them. The CDR3 is 14 amino acids. Germline V gene sequence: CDR1 MNHEY, CDR2 SVGAGI. CDR3 nucleotides: TGTGCCAGCAGCGACAGTGCCCACCTTAATGAGCAGTTCTTC. Translating it yields CASSDSAHLNEQFF.

For this clone: One junction end disagrees with the germline gene, perhaps due to a read error. The chain links TRBV9 to TRBJ1-2, with TRBD1 matching 9 bases. This CDR3 has 12 amino acids. The germline V gene encodes CDR1 SGDLS and CDR2 YYNGEE. The CDR3 loop reads CASSAGTGYLHF. The CDR3, as DNA: TGTGCCAGCAGCGCTGGGACAGGGTATTTGCACTTC.

The chain carries TRBV10-3 and TRBJ1-2; no clear D gene. The CDR3 spans 11 residues. Trimming took 4 bases from V and 4 from J, leaving 4 bases between them. CDR1 and CDR2 from the germline V gene are ENHRY and SYGVKD. In nucleotides, the CDR3 is TGTGCCATCAGTGGCGGCTATGGCTACACCTTC. Translating gives CAISGGYGYTF.

The rearrangement uses TRBV5-1 and TRBJ2-7, with TRBD1 matching over 7 bases. CDR3 length: 17 amino acids. V shed 4 bases, J shed 6 bases, and the junction held 19 bases outside the gene matches. Germline V CDR1 and CDR2: SGHRS, YFSETQ. The DNA of the CDR3 is TGCGCCAGCAGCCGGGACCCGATGCAGGGGGTAGTCGGCGAGCAGTACTTC. This gives the protein CASSRDPMQGVVGEQYF.

The V call is TRBV9, the J call TRBJ2-2, with 9 nucleotides matching TRBD2. The CDR3 contains 16 residues. Germline CDR1 and CDR2: SGDLS and YYNGEE. The J segment lost 7 bases and the V segment lost 1 base, leaving 8 bases of the junction unmatched. The CDR3 here is CASSVQAGGFSGELFF. CDR3 DNA: TGTGCCAGCAGCGTACAAGCGGGAGGTTTTAGCGGGGAGCTGTTTTTT.

The chain recombines TRBV7-8 with TRBJ2-1, with 8 bases fitting TRBD2. V shed 1 base, J shed 4 bases, and the junction held 6 bases outside the gene matches. The germline V gene has CDR1 SGHVS and CDR2 FQNEAQ. This CDR3 comprises 16 residues. CDR3 protein: CASSLGAGGSYNEQFF. DNA for the CDR3: TGTGCCAGCAGCTTAGGTGCGGGAGGATCTTACAATGAGCAGTTCTTC.

The rearrangement joins TRBV2 to TRBJ2-7, with no clear D. Trimming removed 7 bases at V and 1 base at J, with 11 bases between. The germline V gene encodes CDR1 SNHLY and CDR2 FYNNEI. The CDR3 length is 13 residues. The CDR3: CASNGGASYEQYF. CDR3 DNA: TGTGCCAGCAATGGCGGCGCATCCTACGAGCAGTACTTC.

CDR3 in amino acids: CASSRRTGTYEQYF. CDR3 in DNA: TGCGCCAGCAGCCGTCGTACAGGGACCTACGAGCAGTACTTC. This chain links TRBV4-3 with TRBJ2-7; a weak D match, TRBD1 (6 bases). The CDR3 extends over 14 amino acids. Per the germline V gene, CDR1 is LGHNA and CDR2 is YSLEER. The germline V and J ends were trimmed by 4 bases and 2 bases, with 12 bases remaining between them.

The gene calls are TRBV10-1 and TRBJ2-2, with 7 bases lining up with TRBD2. The length of the CDR3 is 14 residues. CDR1 and CDR2 (germline): WNHNN, SYGVQD (reference sequence). Trimming cost V 6 bases and J 7 bases; bases outside gene matches: 8. Written as DNA, the CDR3 is TGCGCCAGCAGCGCTGGACTAGGCGTCGGGGAGCTGTTTTTT. Protein sequence: CASSAGLGVGELFF.

CDR3 nucleotides: TGTGCCAGCAGTTCCTTTAGCTGGAATGAGCAGTTCTTC. Amino acids: CASSSFSWNEQFF. The V and J genes are TRBV27 and TRBJ2-1, with D hard to call. The CDR3 runs 13 residues. V dropped 4 bases and J dropped 7 bases, with 11 bases sitting between them. Germline loops: CDR1 MNHEY, CDR2 SMNVEV (reference sequence).

V and J are TRBV4-1 and TRBJ2-3; 7 bases are a match to TRBD2. The CDR3 spans 16 residues. Germline V lookup: CDR1 MGHRA, CDR2 YSYEKL. V was pared by 2 bases and J by 2 bases, with 7 bases of the junction left unmatched. CDR3 amino acids: CASSQTAGEVTDTQYF. The CDR3 region has the DNA TGCGCCAGCAGCCAAACTGCGGGAGAGGTCACAGATACGCAGTATTTT.

This clone showed up just a few times. This chain links TRBV27 with TRBJ1-1; 7 bases are shared with TRBD1. This CDR3 is built from 14 residues. The ends lost 10 bases at V and 1 base at J; junction bases unmatched: 9. The germline gives CDR1 MNHEY, CDR2 SMNVEV (reference sequence). The CDR3 here is CATRQGWENTEAFF. DNA of the CDR3: TGTGCCACCCGACAGGGATGGGAGAACACTGAAGCTTTCTTT.

The chain couples TRBV28 to TRBJ2-7; TRBD1 matches at 9 bases. The germline V gene has CDR1 MDHEN and CDR2 SYDVKM. This CDR3 is 14 amino acids long. J gave up 2 bases and V 6 bases, and 5 bases lay outside the gene matches. CDR3 in amino acids: CASRIDRGAYEQYF. Here the CDR3 DNA reads TGTGCCAGCAGGATAGACAGGGGGGCCTACGAGCAGTACTTC.

The rearrangement joins TRBV27 to TRBJ2-3; 12 positions match TRBD2. Germline values: CDR1 MNHEY, CDR2 SMNVEV (reference sequence). This CDR3 has 19 amino acids. Trimming at V came to 6 bases and at J to 6 bases, leaving 19 bases not matched to a gene. As DNA, the CDR3 is TGTGCCAGCAGCCCCTGGTTACTAGCGGGGGGACGACCCGGGGATACGCAGTATTTT. Translating gives CASSPWLLAGGRPGDTQYF.

The chain couples TRBV7-9 to TRBJ2-7, with D perhaps matching TRBD1 (6 bases). The CDR3 has 16 amino acids. Trimming stripped 1 base from V and 5 bases from J, with 18 bases between. CDR1 is SEHNR, CDR2 FQNEAQ, per germline (reference sequence). The CDR3 region has the DNA TGTGCCAGCAGCTTAGTGGGGGCGACAGGCCTGGACGAGCAGTACTTC. Translated, it gives CASSLVGATGLDEQYF.

The chain combines TRBV5-1 with TRBJ1-5, with TRBD1 as a possible D gene (6 bases). Trimming shortened V by 4 bases and J by 0 bases, and 11 bases separated the two germline ends. This CDR3 is built from 15 residues. The germline CDR1 and CDR2 sequences are SGHRS and YFSETQ. The CDR3 is CASSQTGVSNQPQHF. As DNA, the CDR3 is TGCGCCAGCAGCCAGACAGGAGTTAGCAATCAGCCCCAGCATTTT.

V gene TRBV14 combines with J gene TRBJ2-7; no firm D call. V shed 4 bases and J shed 1 base, with 5 bases lying between them. This CDR3 comprises 12 residues. CDR1 and CDR2 (germline): SGHDN, FVKESK. In DNA form, the CDR3 reads TGTGCCAGCAGCCCCCATTCCTACGAGCAGTACTTC. Residues: CASSPHSYEQYF.

This clone came up a few times. The chain combines TRBV4-1 with TRBJ2-5; 9 positions agree with TRBD2. The CDR3 sequence is 15 residues long. Germline V gene data show CDR1 as MGHRA and CDR2 as YSYEKL. Losses at the gene ends were 4 bases for V and 2 bases for J; bases not matched to a gene: 5. The CDR3 region is CASSPTSGSQETQYF. CDR3 nucleotides: TGCGCCAGCAGCCCGACTAGCGGCTCGCAAGAGACCCAGTACTTC.

The chain employs TRBV28 and TRBJ1-5; weak D call: TRBD1 (5 bases). The CDR3 covers 13 residues. Trimming took off 7 bases at V and 15 bases at J, with 22 bases between the two ends. The germline V gene encodes CDR1 MDHEN and CDR2 SYDVKM. The CDR3 DNA sequence: TGTGCCAGCACGTATCGGCCAGGGCCGACTTGGCATTTT. It specifies CASTYRPGPTWHF.

The rearrangement joins TRBV10-3 to TRBJ2-7; D may be TRBD2 (5 bases). This CDR3 region has 15 residues. Germline V gene sequence: CDR1 ENHRY, CDR2 SYGVKD. V gave up 0 bases and J gave up 1 base, with 10 bases separating them. For the CDR3, the DNA is TGTGCCATCAGTGAGTCGAGGGTCGGGTCCTACGAGCAGTACTTC. Its protein is CAISESRVGSYEQYF.

The J gene is TRBJ2-1, the V gene TRBV28, with 9 bases lining up with TRBD1. After removal of 3 bases from V and 6 bases from J, the junction contained 6 bases not matched to a gene. The CDR3 has 15 amino acids. CDR1 and CDR2 from the germline V gene are MDHEN and SYDVKM. The CDR3 is CASSFPGTGRNEQFF. DNA for the CDR3: TGTGCCAGCAGTTTCCCCGGGACAGGGCGCAATGAGCAGTTCTTC.